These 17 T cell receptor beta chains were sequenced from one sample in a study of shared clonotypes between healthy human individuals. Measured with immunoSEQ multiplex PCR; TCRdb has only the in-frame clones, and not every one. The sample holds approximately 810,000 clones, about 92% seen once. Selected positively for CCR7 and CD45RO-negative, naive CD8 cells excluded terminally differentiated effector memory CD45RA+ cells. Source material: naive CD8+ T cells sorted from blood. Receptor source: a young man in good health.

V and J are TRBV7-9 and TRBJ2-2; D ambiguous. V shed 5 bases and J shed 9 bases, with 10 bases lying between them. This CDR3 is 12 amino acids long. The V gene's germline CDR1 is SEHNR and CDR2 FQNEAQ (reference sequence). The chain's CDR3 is CASSRHVRELFF. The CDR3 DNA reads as TGTGCCAGCAGCCGCCATGTCCGGGAGCTGTTTTTT.

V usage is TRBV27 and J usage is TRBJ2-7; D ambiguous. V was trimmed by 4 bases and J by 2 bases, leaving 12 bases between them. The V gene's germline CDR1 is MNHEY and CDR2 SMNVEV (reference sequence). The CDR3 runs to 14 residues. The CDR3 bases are TGTGCCAGCAGTTCGAAGGGTTGGGCCTACGAGCAGTACTTC. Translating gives CASSSKGWAYEQYF.

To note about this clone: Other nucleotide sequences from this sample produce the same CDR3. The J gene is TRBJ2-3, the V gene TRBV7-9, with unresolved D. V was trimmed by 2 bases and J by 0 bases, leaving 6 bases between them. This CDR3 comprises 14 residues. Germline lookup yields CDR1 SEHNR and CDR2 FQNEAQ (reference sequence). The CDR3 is CASSLTSSTDTQYF. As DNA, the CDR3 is TGTGCCAGCAGCTTAACGTCTAGCACAGATACGCAGTATTTT.

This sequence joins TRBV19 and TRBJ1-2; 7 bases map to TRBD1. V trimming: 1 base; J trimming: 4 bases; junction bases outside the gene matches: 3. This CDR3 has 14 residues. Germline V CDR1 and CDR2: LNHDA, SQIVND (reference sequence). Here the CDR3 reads CASSIAGGSYGYTF. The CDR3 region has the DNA TGTGCCAGTAGTATAGCAGGGGGTAGCTATGGCTACACCTTC.

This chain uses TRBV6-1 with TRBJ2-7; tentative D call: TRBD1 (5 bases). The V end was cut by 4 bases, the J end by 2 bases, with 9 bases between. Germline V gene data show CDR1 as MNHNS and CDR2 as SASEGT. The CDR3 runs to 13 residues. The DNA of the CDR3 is TGTGCCAGCAGTGGGACACCCACCTACGAGCAGTACTTC. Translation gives CASSGTPTYEQYF.

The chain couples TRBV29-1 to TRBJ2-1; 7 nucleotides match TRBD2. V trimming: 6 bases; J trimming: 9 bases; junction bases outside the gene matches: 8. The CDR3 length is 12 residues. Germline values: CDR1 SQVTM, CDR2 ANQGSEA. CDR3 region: CSVPGLFREQFF. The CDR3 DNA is TGCAGCGTACCGGGACTATTTCGTGAGCAGTTCTTC.

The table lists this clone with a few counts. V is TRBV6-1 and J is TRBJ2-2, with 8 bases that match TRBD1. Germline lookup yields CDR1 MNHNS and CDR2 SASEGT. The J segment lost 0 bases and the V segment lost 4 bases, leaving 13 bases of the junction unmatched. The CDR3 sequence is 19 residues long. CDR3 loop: CASSGAKMRDRSNTGELFF. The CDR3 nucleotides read TGTGCCAGCAGTGGGGCAAAAATGCGGGACAGGTCGAACACCGGGGAGCTGTTTTTT.

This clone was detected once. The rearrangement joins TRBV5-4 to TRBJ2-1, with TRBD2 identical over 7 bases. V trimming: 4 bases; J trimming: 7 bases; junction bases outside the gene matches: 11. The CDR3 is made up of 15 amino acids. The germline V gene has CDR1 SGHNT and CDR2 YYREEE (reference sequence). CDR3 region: CASSRRGEGQNEQFF. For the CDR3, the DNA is TGTGCCAGCAGCCGTCGGGGGGAGGGCCAAAATGAGCAGTTCTTC. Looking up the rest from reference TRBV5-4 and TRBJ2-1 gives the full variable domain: ETGVTQSPTHLIKTRGQQVTLRCSSQSGHNTVSWYQQALGQGPQFIFQYYREEENGRGNFPPRFSGLQFPNYSSELNVNALELDDSALYLCASSRRGEGQNEQFFGPGTRLTVL.

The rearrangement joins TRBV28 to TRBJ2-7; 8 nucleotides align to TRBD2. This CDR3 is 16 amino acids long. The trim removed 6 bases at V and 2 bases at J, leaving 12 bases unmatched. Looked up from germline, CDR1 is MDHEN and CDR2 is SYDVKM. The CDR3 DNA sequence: TGTGCCAGCAGCTTTTTCGGTAGCGGGACCCCCTACGAGCAGTACTTC. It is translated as CASSFFGSGTPYEQYF.

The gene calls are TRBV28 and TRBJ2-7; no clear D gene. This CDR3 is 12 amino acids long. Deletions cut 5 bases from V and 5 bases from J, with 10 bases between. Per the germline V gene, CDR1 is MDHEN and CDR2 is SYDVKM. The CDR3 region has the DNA TGTGCCAGCAGTCCCGGGTTCGACGAGCAGTACTTC. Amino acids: CASSPGFDEQYF.

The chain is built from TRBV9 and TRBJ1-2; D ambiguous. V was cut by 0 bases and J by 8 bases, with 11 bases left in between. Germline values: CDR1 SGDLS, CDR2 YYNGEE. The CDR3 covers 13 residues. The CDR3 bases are TGTGCCAGCAGCGTAGGAGGGCCGCGCGGCTACACCTTC. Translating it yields CASSVGGPRGYTF.

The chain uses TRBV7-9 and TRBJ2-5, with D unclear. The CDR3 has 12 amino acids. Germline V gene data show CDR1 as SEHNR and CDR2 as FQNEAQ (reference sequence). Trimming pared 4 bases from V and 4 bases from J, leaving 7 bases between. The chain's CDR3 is CASSSDVETQYF. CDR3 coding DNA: TGTGCCAGCAGCTCCGACGTAGAGACCCAGTACTTC.

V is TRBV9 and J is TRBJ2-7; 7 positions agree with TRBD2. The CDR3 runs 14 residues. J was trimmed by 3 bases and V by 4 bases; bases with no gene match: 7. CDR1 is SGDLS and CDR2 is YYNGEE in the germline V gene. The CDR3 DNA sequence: TGTGCCAGCAGCATCGCGGGGGAGGACTACGAGCAGTACTTC. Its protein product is CASSIAGEDYEQYF.

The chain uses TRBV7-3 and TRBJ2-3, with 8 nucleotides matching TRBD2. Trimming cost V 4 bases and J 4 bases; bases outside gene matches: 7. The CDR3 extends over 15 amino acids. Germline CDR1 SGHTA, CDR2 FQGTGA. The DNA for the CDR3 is TGTGCCAGCAGCTCACGGGAGGGCCGGGCAGATACGCAGTATTTT. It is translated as CASSSREGRADTQYF.

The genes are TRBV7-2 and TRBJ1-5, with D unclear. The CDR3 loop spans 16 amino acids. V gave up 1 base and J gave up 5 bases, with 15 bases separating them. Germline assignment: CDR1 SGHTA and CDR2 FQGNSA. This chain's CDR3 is CASSLEAYVADQPQHF. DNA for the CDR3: TGTGCCAGCAGCTTAGAGGCGTATGTGGCCGATCAGCCCCAGCATTTT.

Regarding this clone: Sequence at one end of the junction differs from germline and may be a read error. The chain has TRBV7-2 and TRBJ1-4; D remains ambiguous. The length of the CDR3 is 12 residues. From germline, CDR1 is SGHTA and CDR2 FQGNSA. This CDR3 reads CASSFLQERLFF. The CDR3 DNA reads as TGTGCCAGCAGCTTTTTGCAGGAAAGACTGTTTTTT. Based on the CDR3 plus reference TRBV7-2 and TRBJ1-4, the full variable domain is GAGVSQSPSNKVTEKGKDVELRCDPISGHTALYWYRQSLGQGLEFLIYFQGNSAPDKSGLPSDRFSAERTGGSVSTLTIQRTQQEDSAVYLCASSFLQERLFFGSGTQLSVL.

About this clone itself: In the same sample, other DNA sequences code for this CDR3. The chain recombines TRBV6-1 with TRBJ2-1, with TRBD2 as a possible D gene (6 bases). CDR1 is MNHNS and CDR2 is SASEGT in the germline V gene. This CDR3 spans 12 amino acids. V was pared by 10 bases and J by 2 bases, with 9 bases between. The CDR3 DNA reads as TGTGCCACCGGCGGGACCTACAATGAGCAGTTCTTC. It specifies CATGGTYNEQFF.